Shown below are 18 T cell receptor beta chains from a single sample sequenced in a study of OX40 agonist ivuxolimab in advanced cancers. Using immunoSEQ multiplex PCR, the repertoire was profiled, and TCRdb retains in-frame clones only, with some absent. The sample records roughly 120,000 clones, about 90% being singletons. The sequencing used CD4+ or CD8+ T cells sorted from blood, collected in a trial of the OX40 agonist ivuxolimab. All receptors derive from an adult with an advanced solid tumor such as melanoma, head and neck, liver or kidney cancer.

The chain joins TRBV14 to TRBJ2-1; D is unresolved. V lost 1 base and J lost 10, with 5 bases in between. Germline CDR1 is SGHDN and CDR2 is FVKESK. This CDR3 is built from 11 residues. CDR3 sequence (DNA): TGTGCCAGCAGCCAAGCAAGGGAGCAGTTCTTC. Amino acid sequence: CASSQAREQFF.

This chain uses TRBV15 with TRBJ2-1, with D hard to call. V was pared by 2 bases and J by 0 bases, with 11 bases between. Germline V gene sequence: CDR1 LNHNV, CDR2 YYDKDF (reference sequence). This CDR3 spans 16 amino acids. DNA for the CDR3: TGTGCCACCAGCAGATCGCAGGAGACCTCCTACAATGAGCAGTTCTTC. Translating it yields CATSRSQETSYNEQFF.

The chain combines TRBV7-2 with TRBJ1-1; 7 nucleotides match TRBD1. The V gene end was trimmed by 5 bases and the J gene end by 12 bases; junction bases not matched to a gene: 12. The CDR3 length is 13 residues. Germline V CDR1 and CDR2: SGHTA, FQGNSA. This CDR3 reads CASSAFGDRESFF. The CDR3 DNA is TGTGCCAGCAGCGCCTTCGGCGACAGGGAGTCTTTCTTT.

The V and J genes are TRBV19 and TRBJ1-1, with a weak D call TRBD1 (6 bases). Trimming removed 4 bases from V and 4 bases from J, with 16 bases in between. Germline V gives CDR1 LNHDA, CDR2 SQIVND (reference sequence). CDR3 length: 15 residues. This chain's CDR3 is CASSTVGGRPTEAFF. The CDR3 DNA reads as TGTGCCAGTAGTACCGTCGGGGGGCGACCCACTGAAGCTTTCTTT.

Remarks on this clone: One junction end disagrees with the germline gene, perhaps due to a read error. The J gene is TRBJ1-1, the V gene TRBV5-4, with 10 bases matching TRBD1. Germline V CDR1 and CDR2: SGHNT, YYREEE (reference sequence). CDR3 size: 14 residues. In nucleotides, the CDR3 is TGTGCCAGCAGAGAGACAGGGGGCAGCACTGGAGCTTTCTTT. Its translation: CASRETGGSTGAFF.

The rearrangement links TRBV9 to TRBJ2-5; D may be TRBD2 (5 bases). With the DNA end fitting TRBJ2-7 better, the J assignment may be wrong. Germline CDR1 reads SGDLS; CDR2 reads YYNGEE. The CDR3 spans 13 residues. CDR3: CASSVGGRTEQYF. In DNA form, the CDR3 reads TGTGCCAGCAGCGTAGGAGGGCGTACCGAGCAGTACTTC.

The gene calls are TRBV7-9 and TRBJ1-2; no definite D call. This CDR3 region has 12 residues. V lost 1 base to trimming and J lost 4 bases, with 4 bases between them. From germline, CDR1 is SEHNR and CDR2 FQNEAQ (reference sequence). In nucleotides, the CDR3 is TGTGCCAGCAGCTTAGAAGTCTATGGCTACACCTTC. It is translated as CASSLEVYGYTF.

This rearrangement joins TRBV6-1 to TRBJ2-7; possibly TRBD1 for D (6 bases). Trimming took off 2 bases at V and 7 bases at J, with 21 bases between the two ends. The length of the CDR3 is 16 residues. Germline CDR1 reads MNHNS; CDR2 reads SASEGT. The CDR3 region is CASSESRTAVREEQYF. The CDR3 DNA reads as TGTGCCAGCAGTGAAAGTCGGACAGCCGTAAGAGAAGAGCAGTACTTC.

The chain links TRBV10-3 to TRBJ2-7, with D hard to call. V lost 2 bases, J lost 6 bases, and 8 bases lay in between. Germline V gene sequence: CDR1 ENHRY, CDR2 SYGVKD. The CDR3 is made up of 12 amino acids. Written as DNA, the CDR3 is TGTGCCATCAGTGAGCCGCGGACCGAGCAGTACTTC. Encoded protein: CAISEPRTEQYF.

The genes are TRBV6-6 and TRBJ1-1; TRBD1 might be the D (6 bases). Germline V CDR1 and CDR2: MNHNY, SVGAGI (reference sequence). The CDR3 contains 14 residues. The ends were cut back, 6 bases at V and 3 bases at J, with 14 bases in the middle. CDR3 in DNA: TGTGCCAGCAGACCTAGCCACAGGGACACTGAAGCTTTCTTT. It specifies CASRPSHRDTEAFF.

V is TRBV10-3 and J is TRBJ1-2; 8 bases map to TRBD1. V shed 0 bases and J 8 bases; nucleotides not matched to a gene: 8. CDR1 and CDR2 (germline): ENHRY, SYGVKD. The CDR3 runs 15 residues. CDR3 bases: TGTGCCATCAGTGAGTCTTCAGGGGGCGCGGGGGGCTACACCTTC. The encoded protein is CAISESSGGAGGYTF.

J is TRBJ2-5 and V is TRBV5-1; 8 bases map to TRBD2. Germline loops: CDR1 SGHRS, CDR2 YFSETQ. This CDR3 contains 13 residues. With V trimmed by 7 bases and J by 5 bases, 7 bases remained unmatched. The CDR3 nucleotides are TGCGCCAGCCGGAGCGGGAGCGGGGAGACCCAGTACTTC. As protein: CASRSGSGETQYF.

This chain uses TRBV7-2 with TRBJ1-5; 7 nucleotides line up with TRBD1. The V segment lost 1 base and the J segment 6 bases; nucleotides outside the gene matches: 12. The CDR3 is 17 amino acids. Germline V gives CDR1 SGHTA, CDR2 FQGNSA. CDR3 in amino acids: CASSLVGGQQGGQPQHF. The CDR3 coding sequence is TGTGCCAGCAGCTTAGTGGGGGGACAGCAGGGAGGTCAGCCCCAGCATTTT.

The gene calls are TRBV30 and TRBJ2-2; 7 positions agree with TRBD2. Unmatched junction bases numbered 11, after V lost 4 bases and J lost 6 bases. The CDR3 consists of 15 residues. Per germline, CDR1 GTSNPN and CDR2 SVGIG (reference sequence). The CDR3 DNA reads TGTGCCTGGAATCTGCGGGAGATCCCCTCCGGGGAGCTGTTTTTT. Translated, it gives CAWNLREIPSGELFF. The entire variable domain, with the rest obtained from reference TRBV30 and TRBJ2-2, is as follows: SQTIHQWPATLVQPVGSPLSLECTVEGTSNPNLYWYRQAAGRGLQLLFYSVGIGQISSEVPQNLSASRPQDRQFILSSKKLLLSDSGFYLCAWNLREIPSGELFFGEGSRLTVL.

The chain combines TRBV28 with TRBJ1-2; TRBD1 matches at 10 bases. This CDR3 region has 14 residues. Germline V gene data show CDR1 as MDHEN and CDR2 as SYDVKM. Trimming removed 2 bases from V and 6 bases from J; junction bases left unmatched: 3. CDR3 loop: CASSLVTGGNGYTF. Here the CDR3 DNA reads TGTGCCAGCAGTTTAGTGACAGGGGGCAATGGCTACACCTTC.

This clone was observed once. This chain links TRBV10-3 with TRBJ1-5, with D possibly being TRBD1 (5 bases). Deletions cut 4 bases from V and 5 bases from J, with 9 bases between. CDR3 size: 13 residues. Germline V gives CDR1 ENHRY, CDR2 SYGVKD. The DNA for the CDR3 is TGTGCCATCAGTGGAGGGACTTATCAGCCCCAGCATTTT. Translation gives CAISGGTYQPQHF.

This chain connects TRBV7-8 to TRBJ1-5; D gene uncertain. Trimming pared 2 bases from V and 5 bases from J, leaving 16 bases between. This CDR3 is 16 amino acids long. Germline V gives CDR1 SGHVS, CDR2 FQNEAQ. CDR3 DNA sequence: TGTGCCAGCAGCTTAAGAATAAGGACGGTGGATCAGCCCCAGCATTTT. Protein: CASSLRIRTVDQPQHF. The full variable domain, rest sourced from reference TRBV7-8 and TRBJ1-5, is GAGVSQSPRYKVAKRGQDVALRCDPISGHVSLFWYQQALGQGPEFLTYFQNEAQLDKSGLPSDRFFAERPEGSVSTLKIQRTQQEDSAVYLCASSLRIRTVDQPQHFGDGTRLSIL.

V and J are TRBV5-4 and TRBJ2-7; D is perhaps TRBD1 (6 bases). There are 15 residues in the CDR3. The germline CDR1 and CDR2 sequences are SGHNT and YYREEE (reference sequence). Trimming stripped 0 bases from V and 4 bases from J, with 14 bases between. CDR3 nucleotide sequence: TGTGCCAGCAGCTTGGGACAGGCGACGAAATACGAGCAGTACTTC. Its translation is CASSLGQATKYEQYF.